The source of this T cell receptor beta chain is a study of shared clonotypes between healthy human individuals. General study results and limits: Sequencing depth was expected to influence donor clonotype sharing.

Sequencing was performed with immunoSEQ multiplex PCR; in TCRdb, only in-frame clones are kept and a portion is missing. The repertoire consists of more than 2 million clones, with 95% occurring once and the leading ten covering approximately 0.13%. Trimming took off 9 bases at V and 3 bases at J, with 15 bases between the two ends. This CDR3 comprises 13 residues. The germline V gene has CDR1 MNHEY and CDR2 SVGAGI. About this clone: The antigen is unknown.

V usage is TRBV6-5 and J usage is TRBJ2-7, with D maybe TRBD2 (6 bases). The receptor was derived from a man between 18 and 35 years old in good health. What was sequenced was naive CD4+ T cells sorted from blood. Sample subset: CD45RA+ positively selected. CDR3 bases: TGTGCCAGTTCAGGAGGGAACCTCTACGAGCAGTACTTC. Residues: CASSGGNLYEQYF.